The 4 T cell receptor beta chains given below trace back to one sample, sequenced in a study of blood T cells in healthy people across ages. Alongside a J-beta primer mix, a sample-barcoded 5' primer served in a second PCR lasting about 7 to 11 cycles. TCRdb reprocessed the 5' RACE reads via MiXCR and lists one record per CDR3 protein. The repertoire has over 1,500,000 distinct CDR3 sequences, about two fifths of them found once; the top ten carry roughly 23%. Input material: blood. These receptors were taken from a human donor in good health.

In this sample, this clonotype turned up a few times. The chain uses TRBV5-1 and TRBJ2-3, with D possibly TRBD1 on 6 matching bases. This CDR3 spans 18 amino acids. The germline gives CDR1 SGHRS, CDR2 YFSETQ. Trimming took off 4 bases at V and 0 bases at J, with 21 bases between the two ends. The CDR3 sequence: CASSMILSGTRSTDTQYF. The CDR3 DNA sequence: TGCGCCAGCAGCATGATTCTTTCCGGGACAAGGAGCACAGATACGCAGTATTTT.

This clonotype was detected only a few times. The chain recombines TRBV6-6 with TRBJ1-1; 8 nucleotides line up with TRBD1. The CDR3 extends over 14 amino acids. Trimming cost V 5 bases and J 3 bases; bases outside gene matches: 5. Germline V gives CDR1 MNHNY, CDR2 SVGAGI (reference sequence). CDR3 in amino acids: CASSEDRAYTEAFF. The CDR3 coding sequence is TGTGCCAGCAGTGAGGACAGGGCCTACACTGAAGCTTTCTTT.

The V gene is TRBV11-2, the J gene TRBJ2-7, with D possibly being TRBD1 (7 bases). The tail of the sequence fits TRBJ2-5 better, so the J call may be wrong. CDR3 size: 14 residues. CDR1 and CDR2 (germline): SGHAT, FQNNGV. In DNA form, the CDR3 reads TGTGCCAGCAGCAGGGCGGGACAGAGGGAGACCCAGTACTTC. Its translation: CASSRAGQRETQYF.

This sequence joins TRBV10-3 and TRBJ2-3; 8 bases agree with TRBD2. Losses at the gene ends were 4 bases for V and 2 bases for J; bases not matched to a gene: 14. This CDR3 is 18 amino acids long. In germline, CDR1 is ENHRY, CDR2 SYGVKD. The CDR3 DNA sequence: TGTGCCATCAGTGGAGGAGCGGGGGAATCAAAACCCACAGATACGCAGTATTTT. Translating it yields CAISGGAGESKPTDTQYF.